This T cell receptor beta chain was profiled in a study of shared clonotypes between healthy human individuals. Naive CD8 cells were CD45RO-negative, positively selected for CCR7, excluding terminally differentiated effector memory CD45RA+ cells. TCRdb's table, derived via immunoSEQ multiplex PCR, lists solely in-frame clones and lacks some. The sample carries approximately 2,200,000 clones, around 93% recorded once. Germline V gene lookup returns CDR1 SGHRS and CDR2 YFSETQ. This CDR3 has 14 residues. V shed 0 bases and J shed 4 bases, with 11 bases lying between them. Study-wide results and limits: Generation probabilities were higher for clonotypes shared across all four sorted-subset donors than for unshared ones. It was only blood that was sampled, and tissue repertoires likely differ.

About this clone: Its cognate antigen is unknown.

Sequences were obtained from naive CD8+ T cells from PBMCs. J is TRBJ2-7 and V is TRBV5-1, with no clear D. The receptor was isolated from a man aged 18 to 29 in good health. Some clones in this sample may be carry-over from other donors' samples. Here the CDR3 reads CASSLVGIRYEQYF. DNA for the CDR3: TGCGCCAGCAGCTTGGTGGGAATACGGTACGAGCAGTACTTC.